This is a list of T cell receptor beta chains from one sample in a study of early T cells in non-severe SARS-CoV-2 infection. TCRdb reanalysed the 5' RACE reads using MiXCR and keeps one entry per CDR3 protein. The table records approximately 81,000 distinct CDR3 sequences, around 15% of them present only once. What was sequenced was whole blood. The receptors originated from an adult who was a healthcare worker with PCR-confirmed SARS-CoV-2 infection or an uninfected control (not recorded which). Both conserved end residues are part of each CDR3. The D gene is left open where the match is weak. For some rows the clone size is stated as once, few or many, or as a class when expanded; others skip it.

TRBV7-9	.	many	TRBJ1-4	CASSLVGRVATNEKLFF	TGTGCCAGCAGCTTAGTAGGCCGAGTTGCAACTAATGAAAAACTGTTTTTT
TRBV12-3/TRBV12-4	TRBD1	.	TRBJ1-3	CASSPGQEGIGNTIYF	TGTGCCAGCAGTCCCGGACAGGAGGGCATTGGAAACACCATATATTTT
TRBV2	.	.	TRBJ2-6	CASSGVLTF	TGTGCCAGCAGTGGCGTCCTGACTTTC
TRBV12-3/TRBV12-4	TRBD2	many	TRBJ2-3	CASSSSSSAGTSGSGGTQYF	TGTGCCAGCAGTTCCAGTAGTTCCGCAGGGACTAGCGGGAGTGGGGGTACGCAGTATTTT
TRBV5-1	.	many	TRBJ2-3	CASSLAATASTDTQYF	TGCGCCAGCAGCTTGGCCGCGACGGCTAGCACAGATACGCAGTATTTT
TRBV29-1	.	many	TRBJ2-7	CSVSDRSRSYEQYF	TGCAGCGTTTCGGATCGAAGCCGCTCCTACGAGCAGTACTTC
TRBV27	TRBD2	.	TRBJ2-7	CASSHGTTYEQYF	TGTGCCAGCAGTCACGGGACTACCTACGAGCAGTACTTC
TRBV6-2/TRBV6-3	.	many	TRBJ1-1	CASSQIQGSTTEAFF	TGTGCCAGCAGTCAAATCCAGGGCTCGACCACTGAAGCTTTCTTT
TRBV19	.	many	TRBJ2-7	CASSHGSHGSEQYF	TGTGCCAGTAGCCACGGATCCCACGGAAGCGAGCAGTACTTC
TRBV7-2	.	few	TRBJ2-1	CASSSWDGVANEQFF	TGTGCCAGCAGCTCTTGGGACGGCGTTGCCAATGAGCAGTTCTTC
TRBV7-9	TRBD1	many	TRBJ1-6	CASSPWQGAVPNSPLHF	TGTGCCAGCAGCCCCTGGCAGGGGGCAGTACCTAATTCACCCCTCCACTTT
TRBV4-2	TRBD1	.	TRBJ2-7	CASSQEWTGSYEQYF	TGTGCCAGCAGCCAAGAGTGGACAGGGAGCTACGAGCAGTACTTC
TRBV20-1	.	few	TRBJ2-3	CSARDPQAVTDTQYF	TGCAGTGCTAGAGATCCCCAAGCGGTCACAGATACGCAGTATTTT
TRBV20-1	TRBD2	few	TRBJ2-7	CSALAGLGEQYF	TGCAGTGCCTTAGCGGGATTGGGCGAGCAGTACTTC